This TCR beta chain was recorded in a study of T cell clonality in common variable immunodeficiency. Study-level points and caveats: CVID subjects had higher TCRbeta clonality than healthy controls, most marked in about a third. Fewer TCRbeta clones were shared among CVID subjects than controls.

V shed 5 bases, J shed 8 bases, and the junction held 8 bases outside the gene matches. This CDR3 has 15 residues. This clone was found many times. Its antigen is currently unknown. Sequencing ends 3 residues short of the CDR3 end; the germline J gene provides the rest. Sequenced by immunoSEQ multiplex PCR; TCRdb stores in-frame clones only, minus some. The data show under 65,000 clones, with none appearing a single time. The source of this sequence is a person aged 18 to 70 in good health. V and J are TRBV6-7 and TRBJ2-3; 12 bases agree with TRBD2. TRBV6-7 is assigned to the ORF class and has an uncertain function. The sequenced sample consisted of peripheral blood mononuclear cells. Incomplete CDR3 DNA: TGTGCCAGCAGTCCTAGCGGGAGGGCCAATCGTACG. It codes for CASSPSGRANRT. The CDR3 in its entirety is CASSPSGRANRTQYF.